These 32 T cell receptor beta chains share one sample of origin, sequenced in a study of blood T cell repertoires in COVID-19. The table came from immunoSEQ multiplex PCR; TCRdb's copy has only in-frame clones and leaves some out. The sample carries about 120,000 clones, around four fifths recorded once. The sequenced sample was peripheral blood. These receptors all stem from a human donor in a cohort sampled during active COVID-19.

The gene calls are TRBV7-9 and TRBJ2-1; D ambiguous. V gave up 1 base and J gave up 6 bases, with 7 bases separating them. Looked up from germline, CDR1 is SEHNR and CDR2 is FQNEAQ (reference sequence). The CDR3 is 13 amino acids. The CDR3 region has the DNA TGTGCCAGCAGCTTAGGTAATCCCAATGAGCAGTTCTTC. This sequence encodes CASSLGNPNEQFF.

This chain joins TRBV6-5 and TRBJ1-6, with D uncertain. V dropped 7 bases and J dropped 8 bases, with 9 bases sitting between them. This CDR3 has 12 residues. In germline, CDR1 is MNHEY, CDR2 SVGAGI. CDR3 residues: CASTARDSPLHF. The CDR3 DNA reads TGTGCCAGCACTGCGAGGGATTCACCCCTCCACTTT.

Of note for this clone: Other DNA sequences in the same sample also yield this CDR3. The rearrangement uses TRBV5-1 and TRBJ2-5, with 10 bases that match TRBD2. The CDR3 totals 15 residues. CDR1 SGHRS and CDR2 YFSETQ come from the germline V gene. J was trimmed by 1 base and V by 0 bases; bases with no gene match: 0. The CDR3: CASSLASGGQETQYF. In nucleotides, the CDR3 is TGCGCCAGCAGCTTGGCTAGCGGGGGCCAAGAGACCCAGTACTTC.

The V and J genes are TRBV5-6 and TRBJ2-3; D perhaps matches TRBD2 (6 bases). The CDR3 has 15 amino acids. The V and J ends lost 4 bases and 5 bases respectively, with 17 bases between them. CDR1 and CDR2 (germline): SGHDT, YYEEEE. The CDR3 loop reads CASSRPGLGLDTQYF. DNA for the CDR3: TGTGCCAGCAGCAGACCGGGACTGGGGTTAGATACGCAGTATTTT. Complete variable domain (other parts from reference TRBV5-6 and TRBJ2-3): DAGVTQSPTHLIKTRGQQVTLRCSPKSGHDTVSWYQQALGQGPQFIFQYYEEEERQRGNFPDRFSGHQFPNYSSELNVNALLLGDSALYLCASSRPGLGLDTQYFGPGTRLTVL.

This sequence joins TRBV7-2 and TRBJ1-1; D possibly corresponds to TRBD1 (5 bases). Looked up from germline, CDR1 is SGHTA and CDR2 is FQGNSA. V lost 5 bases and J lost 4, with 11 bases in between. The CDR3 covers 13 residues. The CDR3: CASSAQGGTEAFF. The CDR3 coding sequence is TGTGCCAGCAGCGCCCAGGGTGGCACTGAAGCTTTCTTT.

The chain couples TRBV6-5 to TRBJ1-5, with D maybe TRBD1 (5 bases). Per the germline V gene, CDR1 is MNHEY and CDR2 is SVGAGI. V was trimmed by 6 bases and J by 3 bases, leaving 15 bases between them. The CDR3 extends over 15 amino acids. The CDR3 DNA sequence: TGTGCCAGCAGCCGGGGGGACGGTCTCAATCAGCCCCAGCATTTT. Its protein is CASSRGDGLNQPQHF.

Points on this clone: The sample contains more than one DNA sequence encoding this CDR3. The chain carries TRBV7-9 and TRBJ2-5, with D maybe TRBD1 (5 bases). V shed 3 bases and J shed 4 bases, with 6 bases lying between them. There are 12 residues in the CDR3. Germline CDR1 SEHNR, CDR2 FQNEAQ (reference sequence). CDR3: CASSFTGETQYF. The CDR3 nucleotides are TGTGCCAGCAGCTTTACAGGAGAGACCCAGTACTTC.

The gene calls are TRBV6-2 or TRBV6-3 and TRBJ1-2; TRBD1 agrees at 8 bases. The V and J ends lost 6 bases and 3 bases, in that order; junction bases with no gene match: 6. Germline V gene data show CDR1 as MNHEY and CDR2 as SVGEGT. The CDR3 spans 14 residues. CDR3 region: CASSHAGGYYGYTF. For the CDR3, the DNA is TGTGCCAGCAGCCACGCAGGGGGCTACTATGGCTACACCTTC.

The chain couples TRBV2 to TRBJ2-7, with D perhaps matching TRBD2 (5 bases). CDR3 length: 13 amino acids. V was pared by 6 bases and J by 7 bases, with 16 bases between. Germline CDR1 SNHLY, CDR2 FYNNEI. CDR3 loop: CASRVAGRTEQYF. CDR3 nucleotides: TGTGCCAGCAGGGTGGCGGGTCGTACGGAGCAGTACTTC. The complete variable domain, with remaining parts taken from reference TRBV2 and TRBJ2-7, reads EPEVTQTPSHQVTQMGQEVILRCVPISNHLYFYWYRQILGQKVEFLVSFYNNEISEKSEIFDDQFSVERPDGSNFTLKIRSTKLEDSAMYFCASRVAGRTEQYFGPGTRLTVT.

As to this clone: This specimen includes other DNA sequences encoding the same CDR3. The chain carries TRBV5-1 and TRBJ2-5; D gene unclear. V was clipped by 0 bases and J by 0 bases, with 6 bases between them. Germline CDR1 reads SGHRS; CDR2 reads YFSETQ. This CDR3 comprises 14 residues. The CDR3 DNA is TGCGCCAGCAGCTTGGCCGGGTACCAAGAGACCCAGTACTTC. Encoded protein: CASSLAGYQETQYF.

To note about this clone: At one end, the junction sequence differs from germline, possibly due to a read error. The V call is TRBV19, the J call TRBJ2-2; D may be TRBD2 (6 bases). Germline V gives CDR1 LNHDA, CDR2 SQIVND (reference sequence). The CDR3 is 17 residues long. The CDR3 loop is CASSIRGGAGNNGELFF. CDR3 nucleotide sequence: TGTGCCAGTAGTATTCGCGGAGGGGCGGGAAACAACGGGGAGCTGTTTTTT.

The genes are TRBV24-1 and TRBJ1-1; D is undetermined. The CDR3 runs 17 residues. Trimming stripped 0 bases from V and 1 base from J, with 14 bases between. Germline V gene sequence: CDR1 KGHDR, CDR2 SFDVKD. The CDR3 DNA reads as TGTGCCACCAGTGATTTGAGGCCAGACCGGGAGAACACTGAAGCTTTCTTT. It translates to CATSDLRPDRENTEAFF.

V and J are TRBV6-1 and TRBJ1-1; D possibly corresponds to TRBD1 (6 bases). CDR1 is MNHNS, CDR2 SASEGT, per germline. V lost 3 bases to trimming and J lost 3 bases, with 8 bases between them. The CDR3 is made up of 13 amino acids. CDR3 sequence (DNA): TGTGCCAGCAGTGACCACAGGGACACTGAAGCTTTCTTT. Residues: CASSDHRDTEAFF.

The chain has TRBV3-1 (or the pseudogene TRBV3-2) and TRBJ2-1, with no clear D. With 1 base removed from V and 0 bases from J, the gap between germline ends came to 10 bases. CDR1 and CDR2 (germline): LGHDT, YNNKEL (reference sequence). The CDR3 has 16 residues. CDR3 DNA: TGTGCCAGCAGCCAAGTCCGAGTTAGCTCCTACAATGAGCAGTTCTTC. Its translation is CASSQVRVSSYNEQFF.

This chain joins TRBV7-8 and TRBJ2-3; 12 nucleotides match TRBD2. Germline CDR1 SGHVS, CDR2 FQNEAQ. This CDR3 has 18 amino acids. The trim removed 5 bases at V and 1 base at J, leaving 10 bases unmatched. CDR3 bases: TGTGCCAGCAGCAAACTAGCGGGGGGTCCGTTGGGCACAGATACGCAGTATTTT. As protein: CASSKLAGGPLGTDTQYF.

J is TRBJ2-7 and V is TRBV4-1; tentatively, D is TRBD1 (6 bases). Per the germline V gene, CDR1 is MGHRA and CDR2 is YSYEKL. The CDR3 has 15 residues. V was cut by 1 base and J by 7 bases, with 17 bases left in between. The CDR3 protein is CASSQGAGARREQYF. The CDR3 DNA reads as TGCGCCAGCAGCCAAGGGGCAGGGGCGCGACGGGAGCAGTACTTC.

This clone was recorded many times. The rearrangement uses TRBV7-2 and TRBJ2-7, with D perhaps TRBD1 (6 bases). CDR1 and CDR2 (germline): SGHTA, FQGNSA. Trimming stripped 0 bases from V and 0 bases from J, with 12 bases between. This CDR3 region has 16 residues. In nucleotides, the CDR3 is TGTGCCAGCAGCTTAGCACTACAGGGTCCCTCCTACGAGCAGTACTTC. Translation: CASSLALQGPSYEQYF.

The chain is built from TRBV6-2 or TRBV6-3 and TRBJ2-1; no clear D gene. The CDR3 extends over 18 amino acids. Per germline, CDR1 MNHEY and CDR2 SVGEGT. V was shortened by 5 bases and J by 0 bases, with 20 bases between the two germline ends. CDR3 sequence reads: CASSGPGIAPRSYNEQFF. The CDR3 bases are TGTGCCAGCAGTGGCCCCGGTATAGCCCCTCGCTCCTACAATGAGCAGTTCTTC.

CDR3 nucleotide sequence: TGCGCCAGCAGCCAAGACAGGGGTTATTCACCCCTCCACTTT. This gives the protein CASSQDRGYSPLHF. The rearrangement uses TRBV4-1 and TRBJ1-6, with D possibly being TRBD1 (6 bases). CDR3 length: 14 amino acids. The germline CDR1 and CDR2 sequences are MGHRA and YSYEKL. Trimming removed 0 bases from V and 8 bases from J, with 8 bases in between.

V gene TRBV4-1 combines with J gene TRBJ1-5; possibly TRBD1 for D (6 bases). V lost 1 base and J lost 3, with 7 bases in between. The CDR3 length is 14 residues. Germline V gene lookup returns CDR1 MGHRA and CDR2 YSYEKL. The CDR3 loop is CASSQGTVNQPQHF. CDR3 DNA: TGCGCCAGCAGCCAAGGGACAGTCAATCAGCCCCAGCATTTT.

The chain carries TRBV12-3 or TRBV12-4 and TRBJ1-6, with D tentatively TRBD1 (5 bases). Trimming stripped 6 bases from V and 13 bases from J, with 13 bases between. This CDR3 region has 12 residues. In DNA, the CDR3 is TGTGCCAGCAGCACGGCCGGGACTCCCCTCCACTTT. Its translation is CASSTAGTPLHF.

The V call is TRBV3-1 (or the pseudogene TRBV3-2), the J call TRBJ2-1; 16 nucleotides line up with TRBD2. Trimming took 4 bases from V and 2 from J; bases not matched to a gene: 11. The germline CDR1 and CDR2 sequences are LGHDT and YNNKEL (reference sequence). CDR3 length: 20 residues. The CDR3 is CASSPLPGLAGGRPYNEQFF. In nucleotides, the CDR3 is TGTGCCAGCAGCCCGCTCCCGGGACTAGCGGGGGGGCGTCCCTACAATGAGCAGTTCTTC.

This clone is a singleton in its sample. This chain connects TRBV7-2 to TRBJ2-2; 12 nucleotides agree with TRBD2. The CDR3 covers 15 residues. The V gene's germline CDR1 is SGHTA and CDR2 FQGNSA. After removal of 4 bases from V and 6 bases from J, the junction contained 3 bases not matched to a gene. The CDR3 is CASSSSGGAAGELFF. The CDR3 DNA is TGTGCCAGCAGCTCTAGCGGGGGGGCCGCCGGGGAGCTGTTTTTT.

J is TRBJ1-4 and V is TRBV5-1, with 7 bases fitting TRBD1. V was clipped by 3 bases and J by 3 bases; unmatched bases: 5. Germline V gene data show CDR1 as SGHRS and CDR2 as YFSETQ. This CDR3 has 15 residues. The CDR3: CASSSQGQSNEKLFF. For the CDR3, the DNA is TGCGCCAGCAGCTCACAGGGACAGTCTAATGAAAAACTGTTTTTT.

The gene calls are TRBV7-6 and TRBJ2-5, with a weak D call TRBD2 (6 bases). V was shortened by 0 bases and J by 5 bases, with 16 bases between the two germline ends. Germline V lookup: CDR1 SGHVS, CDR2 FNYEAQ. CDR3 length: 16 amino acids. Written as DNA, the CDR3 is TGTGCCAGCAGCTTAGCCGGACACCTCGGAGGGGAGACCCAGTACTTC. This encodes CASSLAGHLGGETQYF.

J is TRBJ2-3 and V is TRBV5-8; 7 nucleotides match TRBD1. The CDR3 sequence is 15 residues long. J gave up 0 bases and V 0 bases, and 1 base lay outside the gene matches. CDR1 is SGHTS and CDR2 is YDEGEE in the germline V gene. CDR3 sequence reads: CASSLGQGSTDTQYF. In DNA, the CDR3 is TGTGCCAGCAGCTTGGGACAGGGAAGCACAGATACGCAGTATTTT.

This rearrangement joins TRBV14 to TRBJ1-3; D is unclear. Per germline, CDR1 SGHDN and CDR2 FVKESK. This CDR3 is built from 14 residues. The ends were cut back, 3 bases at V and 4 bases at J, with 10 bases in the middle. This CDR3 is CASSQAPGGNTIYF. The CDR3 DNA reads TGTGCCAGCAGCCAGGCCCCAGGAGGAAACACCATATATTTT.

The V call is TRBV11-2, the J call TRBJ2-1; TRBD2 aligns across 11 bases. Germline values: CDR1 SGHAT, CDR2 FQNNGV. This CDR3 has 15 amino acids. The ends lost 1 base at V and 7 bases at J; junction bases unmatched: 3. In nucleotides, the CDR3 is TGTGCCAGCAGCTTAGTAGCGGGGGGGCGTAATGAGCAGTTCTTC. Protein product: CASSLVAGGRNEQFF.

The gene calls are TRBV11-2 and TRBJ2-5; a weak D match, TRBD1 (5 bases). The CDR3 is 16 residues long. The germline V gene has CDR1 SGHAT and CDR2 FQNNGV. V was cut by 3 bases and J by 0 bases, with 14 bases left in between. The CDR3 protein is CASSLADRMYQETQYF. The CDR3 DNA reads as TGTGCCAGCAGCTTGGCAGACAGAATGTACCAAGAGACCCAGTACTTC.

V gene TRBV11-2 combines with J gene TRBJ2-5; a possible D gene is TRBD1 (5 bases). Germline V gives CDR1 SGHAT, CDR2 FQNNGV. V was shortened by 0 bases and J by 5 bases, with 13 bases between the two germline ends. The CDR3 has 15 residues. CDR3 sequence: CASSLDLQGRETQYF. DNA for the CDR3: TGTGCCAGCAGCTTAGATCTCCAGGGAAGGGAGACCCAGTACTTC.

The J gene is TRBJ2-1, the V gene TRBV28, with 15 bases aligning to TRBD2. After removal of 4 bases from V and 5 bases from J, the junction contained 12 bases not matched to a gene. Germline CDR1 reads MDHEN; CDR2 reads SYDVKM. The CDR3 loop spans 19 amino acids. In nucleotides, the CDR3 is TGTGCCAGCAGTTCTGGGGGACTAGCGGGGGGACTCCCGAACAATGAGCAGTTCTTC. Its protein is CASSSGGLAGGLPNNEQFF.

In DNA, the CDR3 is TGTGCCAGCAGCCCGGCCGGACTAGTCGAGGAGACCCAGTACTTC. Protein: CASSPAGLVEETQYF. This chain connects TRBV13 to TRBJ2-5, with TRBD2 matching 7 bases. Trimming removed 5 bases from V and 5 bases from J; junction bases left unmatched: 11. This CDR3 spans 15 amino acids. Per germline, CDR1 PRHDT and CDR2 FYEKMQ (reference sequence). Drawing the rest from reference TRBV13 and TRBJ2-5, the complete variable domain is AAGVIQSPRHLIKEKRETATLKCYPIPRHDTVYWYQQGPGQDPQFLISFYEKMQSDKGSIPDRFSAQQFSDYHSELNMSSLELGDSALYFCASSPAGLVEETQYFGPGTRLLVL.